This T cell receptor (beta chain) was found in a study of T-cell memory formation after mild COVID-19. As for the study in general: In these data, TCR clusters were largely donor specific. Findings of the study overall: Chiefly within CM and EM were the contracting CD4+ clones; CD8+ ones were within EMRA. Day 15 to 85 contracting clones showed balanced CD4/CD8; day 15 to 37 expanders favored CD4+.

The table lists this clonotype with many counts. Its antigen is undetermined. cDNA libraries for TCR alpha and TCR beta, carrying sample barcodes and UMIs, came from 5'RACE with constant-segment primers. MiXCR, applied by TCRdb to the 5' RACE reads, yields one record per CDR3 protein. This sample has tens of thousands of distinct CDR3 sequences; approximately 6.5% occur once, and the top ten carry under 0.85%. The V and J ends lost 8 bases and 0 bases respectively, with 20 bases between them. Germline V lookup: CDR1 SGHRS, CDR2 YFSETQ. The CDR3 has 17 amino acids. The V and J genes are TRBV5-1 and TRBJ2-2; D possibly corresponds to TRBD2 (6 bases). The source of this sequence is an adult who had mild COVID-19 (a few samples of this study predate the infection). Cell type and time point are not known. Input material: PBMCs or a T cell subset sorted from them (not recorded which). The CDR3 region is CASGLKAGRSNTGELFF. The CDR3 coding sequence is TGCGCCAGTGGCCTGAAGGCGGGACGGTCGAACACCGGGGAGCTGTTTTTT.